The 10 T cell receptor beta chains presented below share a single source sample, sequenced in a study of shared clonotypes between healthy human individuals. The table came from immunoSEQ multiplex PCR; TCRdb's copy has only in-frame clones and leaves some out. The sample yields hundreds of thousands of clones, roughly 79% seen once. Sequences were obtained from PBMCs. These receptors were taken from a woman between 40 and 55 years old in good health. Some clones in this sample may be carry-over from other donors' samples.

Of note for this clone: A much bigger clone sits one base away, suggesting this may be a read error. CDR3 amino acids: CSASYRGRWNTEAFF. CDR3 DNA sequence: TGCAGCGCTTCGTACAGGGGGCGGTGGAACACTGAAGCTTTCTTT. The J gene is TRBJ1-1, the V gene TRBV29-1; 9 nucleotides match TRBD1. The V gene's germline CDR1 is SQVTM and CDR2 ANQGSEA. The CDR3 has 15 amino acids. V shed 7 bases and J 1 base; nucleotides not matched to a gene: 10.

This clone appeared a single time. The chain couples TRBV9 to TRBJ1-2; D is uncertain. Per the germline V gene, CDR1 is SGDLS and CDR2 is YYNGEE. The germline V and J ends were trimmed by 3 bases and 0 bases, with 9 bases remaining between them. The CDR3 is made up of 14 amino acids. In nucleotides, the CDR3 is TGTGCCAGCAGCGCCGGCGGAGCTAACTATGGCTACACCTTC. Translation: CASSAGGANYGYTF.

The chain combines TRBV7-6 with TRBJ2-1; 9 nucleotides match TRBD2. J lost 0 bases, V lost 5 bases, and 14 bases had no gene match. The CDR3 sequence is 19 residues long. Germline CDR1 is SGHVS and CDR2 is FNYEAQ. The CDR3 bases are TGTGCCAGCAGCCCAATAGCGGGAGCCCCAACGAGCTCCTACAATGAGCAGTTCTTC. Translated, it gives CASSPIAGAPTSSYNEQFF. Full variable domain (outside the CDR3, taken from reference TRBV7-6 and TRBJ2-1): GAGVSQSPRYKVTKRGQDVALRCDPISGHVSLYWYRQALGQGPEFLTYFNYEAQQDKSGLPNDRFSAERPEGSISTLTIQRTEQRDSAMYRCASSPIAGAPTSSYNEQFFGPGTRLTVL.

The chain links TRBV11-2 to TRBJ1-1; D not resolved. Germline V gene sequence: CDR1 SGHAT, CDR2 FQNNGV. Deletions cut 0 bases from V and 8 bases from J, with 10 bases between. The CDR3 has 13 residues. CDR3 bases: TGTGCCAGCAGCTTAGATCGGGCCGACGAAGCTTTCTTT. It yields the protein CASSLDRADEAFF.

This chain connects TRBV29-1 to TRBJ1-1; D possibly corresponds to TRBD1 (5 bases). From germline, CDR1 is SQVTM and CDR2 ANQGSEA. This CDR3 contains 13 residues. V was trimmed by 4 bases and J by 5 bases, leaving 14 bases between them. The CDR3 DNA reads TGCAGCGTTGCGCTGGGGCGGCGGACTGAAGCTTTCTTT. It specifies CSVALGRRTEAFF.

With regard to this clone: The junction does not match germline at one end; this may be a read error. The V call is TRBV6-4, the J call TRBJ2-2; 9 bases agree with TRBD2. This CDR3 has 15 amino acids. Germline CDR1 and CDR2: MRHNA and SNTAGT. In nucleotides, the CDR3 is TGTGCCGGCAGTCCGACTAGCGGAAACACCGGGGAGCTGTTTTTT. Translation gives CAGSPTSGNTGELFF.

The V call is TRBV4-2, the J call TRBJ1-2; D remains unclear. Germline assignment: CDR1 LGHNA and CDR2 YNFKEQ. The V gene lost 1 base and the J gene lost 4 bases, with 13 bases spanning the gap. The CDR3 loop spans 15 amino acids. DNA of the CDR3: TGTGCCAGCAGCCAAGCGATACAGACTTTCTATGGCTACACCTTC. As protein: CASSQAIQTFYGYTF.

This chain links TRBV4-1 with TRBJ2-3, with 14 bases identical to TRBD2. Germline CDR1 and CDR2: MGHRA and YSYEKL. V trimming: 8 bases; J trimming: 3 bases; junction bases outside the gene matches: 16. The CDR3 runs to 19 residues. CDR3 coding DNA: TGCGCCAGCGGCCGAACGGGACTAGCGGGAGTCATGGATACAGATACGCAGTATTTT. Amino acid sequence: CASGRTGLAGVMDTDTQYF.

The CDR3 is CSVGEPPYEQYF. DNA for the CDR3: TGCAGCGTTGGGGAACCTCCCTACGAGCAGTACTTC. The chain joins TRBV29-1 to TRBJ2-5; no reliable D call. The J call may be in error: the DNA end matches TRBJ2-7 better. CDR1 and CDR2 (germline): SQVTM, ANQGSEA. This CDR3 is built from 12 residues.

The CDR3 region has the DNA TGTGCCAGCAGGGATGACAGGGGAGGTCAGCCCCAGCATTTT. Its protein product is CASRDDRGGQPQHF. The gene calls are TRBV2 and TRBJ1-5; 8 positions agree with TRBD1. V was pared by 6 bases and J by 6 bases, with 7 bases of the junction left unmatched. The V gene's germline CDR1 is SNHLY and CDR2 FYNNEI. The CDR3 is made up of 14 amino acids.